The clone carrying this TCR beta chain was seen a single time. What it recognizes is unknown. The repertoire was sequenced with immunoSEQ multiplex PCR; TCRdb's copy has only in-frame clones and lacks some. Here the sample spans around 230,000 clones, about 86% being singletons. These data come from a study of cytomegalovirus exposure and HLA in healthy donors. Across the study: The same platform used for the 600 to 750 first-cohort repertoires was also used for the 95 to 150 validation repertoires, as a later analysis reported.

The donors belonged to the approximately 120-subject validation cohort, separate from the roughly 600-subject first cohort. V shed 4 bases and J shed 4 bases, with 13 bases lying between them. CDR1 and CDR2 (germline): SGHDT, YYEEEE. The CDR3 is made up of 14 amino acids. Study-wide findings and caveats: TCR beta chains numbering 164 were designated cytomegalovirus-associated. Both high specificity and high sensitivity reportedly marked the classifier's diagnosis of cytomegalovirus status.

The sequenced sample consisted of PBMCs. The sequence came from a woman aged 25 to 39 in good health and CMV-seropositive. This sequence joins TRBV5-6 and TRBJ2-3; D remains ambiguous. In nucleotides, the CDR3 is TGTGCCAGCAGCGAAAGTTATGGCCCAGATACGCAGTATTTT. This sequence encodes CASSESYGPDTQYF.